This is a list of T cell receptor beta chains from one sample in a study of blood T cell repertoires in COVID-19. The assay was immunoSEQ multiplex PCR, and TCRdb's table has in-frame clones only and misses some. This table has 250,000 to 350,000 clones, 84% appearing once. Sequences were obtained from peripheral blood. All receptors come from a person aged 65-85 years with COVID-19, enrolled during active disease. The CDR3 runs from the conserved cysteine through the conserved F or W. D genes are given only for firm matches. A row's size may be missing; if present it is once, few, many or a size class.

size | J | D | V | DNA | CDR3
NA | TRBJ2-1 | TRBD2 | TRBV10-3 | TGTGCCATCAGTGTTTCGGCTAGCGGGATCAATGAGCAGTTCTTC | CAISVSASGINEQFF
NA | TRBJ1-1 | TRBD1 | TRBV19 | TGTGCCAGTAGTATAGGGACAGGGGGCTGGGCTGAAGCTTTCTTT | CASSIGTGGWAEAFF
NA | TRBJ1-5 | TRBD1 | TRBV28 | TGTGCCAGCAGTTTGTACAGGGGGCGAGGATATAGCAATCAGCCCCAGCATTTT | CASSLYRGRGYSNQPQHF
NA | TRBJ2-5 | TRBD2 | TRBV11-2 | TGTGCCAGCAGCTCACGGCGACTAGCGGGGGCAGAGACCCAGTACTTC | CASSSRRLAGAETQYF
NA | TRBJ2-1 | NA | TRBV19 | TGTGCCAGTAGTATAGATCAGGGTGAGCAGTTCTTC | CASSIDQGEQFF
NA | TRBJ2-1 | NA | TRBV29-1 | TGCAGCGTATCTACTATCTCCTACAATGAGCAGTTCTTC | CSVSTISYNEQFF
NA | TRBJ1-5 | NA | TRBV5-8 | TGTGCCAGCAGCTTGGCCGGGCGGGGCAATCAGCCCCAGCATTTT | CASSLAGRGNQPQHF
NA | TRBJ2-7 | NA | TRBV30 | TGTGCCTGGAAGGCGATTCGCGGGAACTCCTACGAGCAGTACTTC | CAWKAIRGNSYEQYF
few | TRBJ2-2 | TRBD2 | TRBV18 | TGTGCCAGCTCACCCTTGGGACTAGCGGCGAACACCGGGGAGCTGTTTTTT | CASSPLGLAANTGELFF
NA | TRBJ2-5 | TRBD2 | TRBV4-3 | TGCGCCAGCAGCCAAGATTGGGGCGGGAGTGGAGAGACCCAGTACTTC | CASSQDWGGSGETQYF
NA | TRBJ2-7 | TRBD2 | TRBV5-1 | TGCGCCAGCAGCTTGGGGACTAGCGGGAGTCGCGAGCAGTACTTC | CASSLGTSGSREQYF
NA | TRBJ2-1 | NA | TRBV9 | TGTGCCAGCAGCGATTTGGGGGCGCACTCCTACAATGAGCAGTTCTTC | CASSDLGAHSYNEQFF
NA | TRBJ1-4 | NA | TRBV4-3 | TGCGCCAGCAGCCAAGACTGGAAGGGCAGAATTCAGGGGATGGGTGAAAAACTGTTTTTT | CASSQDWKGRIQGMGEKLFF
NA | TRBJ2-7 | TRBD1 | TRBV28 | TGTGCCAGCAGTTCCGGCAGGGGGCGTATCTACTACGAGCAGTACTTC | CASSSGRGRIYYEQYF
NA | TRBJ1-3 | NA | TRBV6-5 | TGTGCCAGCAATATCCCGGGTCAAATTGGAAACACCATATATTTT | CASNIPGQIGNTIYF
NA | TRBJ2-7 | NA | TRBV6-2/TRBV6-3 | TGTGCCAGCAGTCCCCCCCGCGGGCGCGAGCAGTACTTC | CASSPPRGREQYF